This T cell receptor beta chain comes out of a study of a mutant IDH1 vaccine in newly diagnosed glioma. Note on this clone: Its specificity is not known.

Measured with immunoSEQ multiplex PCR; TCRdb has only the in-frame clones, and not every one. The table has around 34,000 clones, more than 80% seen once. Germline V gene sequence: CDR1 GTSNPN, CDR2 SVGIG (reference sequence). CDR3 size: 12 residues. V lost 4 bases and J lost 0, with 3 bases in between. Time point denoted: week 23, last vaccination. In every dose of vaccine, 300 ug of mutant IDH1 20-mer peptide was given alongside topical imiquimod. The chain combines TRBV30 with TRBJ2-2, with D hard to call. This specimen consisted of PBMCs, obtained from a glioma patient whose treatment included an IDH1 peptide vaccine. The sequence derives from a man in his forties with glioma. CDR3 in amino acids: CAWNTNTGELFF. The CDR3 DNA reads as TGTGCCTGGAATACGAACACCGGGGAGCTGTTTTTT.